One sample yielded the 30 T cell receptor beta chains listed below, sequenced in a study of blood T cell repertoires in COVID-19 (dated by TCRdb to the early 2020s). Library preparation used the immunoSEQ multiplex PCR assay. What TCRdb holds here is the immuneACCESS table cut down to in-frame rearrangements. Part of the clones is not present; checked against another copy, under half of the missing clones reflect an unresolved V gene, and the others are unexplained. The sample table contains around 300,000 clones; only one count was recorded for about 82% of them. The top ten clonotypes cover 7.2% of the sample. Input material: peripheral blood. Receptor source: a human donor in a cohort sampled during active COVID-19.

J is TRBJ1-5 and V is TRBV30; D may be TRBD1 (5 bases). Germline CDR1 GTSNPN, CDR2 SVGIG (reference sequence). The V gene lost 1 base and the J gene lost 7 bases, with 11 bases spanning the gap. CDR3 length: 13 residues. The CDR3 DNA follows: TGTGCCTGGAGTGGGGGCAAGTTACAGCCCCAGCATTTT. Translated: CAWSGGKLQPQHF.

This chain joins TRBV4-1 and TRBJ1-6; D gene ambiguous. V was shortened by 3 bases and J by 10 bases, with 7 bases between the two germline ends. This CDR3 spans 12 amino acids. The germline V gene encodes CDR1 MGHRA and CDR2 YSYEKL. The CDR3 sequence is CASSHIRSPLHF. CDR3 DNA: TGCGCCAGCAGCCATATCAGATCACCCCTCCACTTT.

This clone has a single count. V usage is TRBV30 and J usage is TRBJ2-7, with 11 bases that match TRBD2. Germline values: CDR1 GTSNPN, CDR2 SVGIG (reference sequence). There are 15 residues in the CDR3. With V trimmed by 1 base and J by 7 bases, 9 bases remained unmatched. In nucleotides, the CDR3 is TGTGCCTGGAGTGGCCAACTAGCGGGGGCGGCTGAGCAGTACTTC. Residues: CAWSGQLAGAAEQYF. Using reference TRBV30 and TRBJ2-7 for the parts outside the CDR3, the full variable domain is SQTIHQWPATLVQPVGSPLSLECTVEGTSNPNLYWYRQAAGRGLQLLFYSVGIGQISSEVPQNLSASRPQDRQFILSSKKLLLSDSGFYLCAWSGQLAGAAEQYFGPGTRLTVT.

The rearrangement joins TRBV5-6 to TRBJ1-1; D gene ambiguous. With 1 base removed from V and 1 base from J, the gap between germline ends came to 11 bases. Germline V CDR1 and CDR2: SGHDT, YYEEEE. The CDR3 runs 15 residues. CDR3 amino acids: CASSLFWRTNTEAFF. The CDR3, as DNA: TGTGCCAGCAGCTTGTTTTGGAGAACGAACACTGAAGCTTTCTTT.

CDR3 loop: CASSLTSGFYNEQFF. The CDR3 DNA sequence: TGTGCCAGCAGCTTGACTAGCGGGTTTTACAATGAGCAGTTCTTC. This sequence joins TRBV7-2 and TRBJ2-1, with TRBD2 identical over 10 bases. Trimming took 3 bases from V and 4 from J; bases not matched to a gene: 3. The CDR3 extends over 15 amino acids. Germline CDR1 SGHTA, CDR2 FQGNSA.

The CDR3 DNA follows: TGTGCCAGCAGCTTAGGGGCGGAAAACTATGGCTACACCTTC. It encodes CASSLGAENYGYTF. The chain combines TRBV13 with TRBJ1-2; D not certain. Trimming stripped 0 bases from V and 2 bases from J, with 7 bases between. Germline V lookup: CDR1 PRHDT, CDR2 FYEKMQ (reference sequence). This CDR3 has 14 residues.

V gene TRBV5-1 combines with J gene TRBJ1-4; the D is unclear. The length of the CDR3 is 15 residues. With 0 bases removed from V and 8 bases from J, the gap between germline ends came to 14 bases. Germline assignment: CDR1 SGHRS and CDR2 YFSETQ. The CDR3 here is CASSLGFGEGEKLFF. The DNA of the CDR3 is TGCGCCAGCAGCTTGGGTTTCGGAGAGGGAGAAAAACTGTTTTTT.

The chain has TRBV6-5 and TRBJ1-1, with D tentatively TRBD1 (6 bases). The CDR3 length is 13 residues. Germline CDR1 and CDR2: MNHEY and SVGAGI. V gave up 6 bases and J gave up 11 bases, with 19 bases separating them. DNA for the CDR3: TGTGCCAGCAGACAGGGCGGGGGGCAGGATGCTTTCTTT. It specifies CASRQGGGQDAFF.

The rearrangement joins TRBV7-9 to TRBJ2-3, with D perhaps TRBD2 (5 bases). The V gene lost 3 bases and the J gene lost 4 bases, with 8 bases spanning the gap. The germline gives CDR1 SEHNR, CDR2 FQNEAQ (reference sequence). This CDR3 has 13 residues. The CDR3 coding sequence is TGTGCCAGCAGCTTTGTCGGGGCAGATACGCAGTATTTT. This encodes CASSFVGADTQYF. The full variable domain, rest sourced from reference TRBV7-9 and TRBJ2-3, is DTGVSQNPRHKITKRGQNVTFRCDPISEHNRLYWYRQTLGQGPEFLTYFQNEAQLEKSRLLSDRFSAERPKGSFSTLEIQRTEQGDSAMYLCASSFVGADTQYFGPGTRLTVL.

This clone is a singleton in its sample. The chain employs TRBV30 and TRBJ2-5; D is uncertain. The CDR3 loop spans 12 amino acids. The V end lost 2 bases, the J end lost 4 bases, and 8 bases lay between the germline ends. Germline V gene lookup returns CDR1 GTSNPN and CDR2 SVGIG (reference sequence). The CDR3 sequence: CAWSTLGETQYF. The DNA for the CDR3 is TGTGCCTGGAGTACTCTCGGAGAGACCCAGTACTTC. The full variable domain, in which reference TRBV30 and TRBJ2-5 provide the parts outside the CDR3, is SQTIHQWPATLVQPVGSPLSLECTVEGTSNPNLYWYRQAAGRGLQLLFYSVGIGQISSEVPQNLSASRPQDRQFILSSKKLLLSDSGFYLCAWSTLGETQYFGPGTRLLVL.

Only one count was recorded for this clone. V gene TRBV5-1 combines with J gene TRBJ1-2; D is perhaps TRBD1 (5 bases). The V and J ends lost 3 bases and 6 bases respectively, with 15 bases between them. The CDR3 is 14 amino acids. In germline, CDR1 is SGHRS, CDR2 YFSETQ. The CDR3 DNA sequence: TGCGCCAGCAGCTCGACGGACAACACTGATGGCTACACCTTC. It encodes CASSSTDNTDGYTF.

The chain links TRBV15 to TRBJ2-3; 8 bases line up with TRBD1. The germline CDR1 and CDR2 sequences are LNHNV and YYDKDF (reference sequence). The CDR3 length is 15 residues. V was clipped by 2 bases and J by 0 bases; unmatched bases: 1. CDR3 in DNA: TGTGCCACCAGCAGATGGACAGGGAGCACAGATACGCAGTATTTT. Encoded protein: CATSRWTGSTDTQYF.

The chain joins TRBV9 to TRBJ2-2, with 8 bases matching TRBD1. Germline CDR1 is SGDLS and CDR2 is YYNGEE. V trimming: 5 bases; J trimming: 6 bases; junction bases outside the gene matches: 15. The CDR3 loop spans 17 amino acids. Here the CDR3 DNA reads TGTGCCAGCAGTTCCCCCGGACAGGGCGGAGGGGCCGGGGAGCTGTTTTTT. Translating gives CASSSPGQGGGAGELFF.

V is TRBV19 and J is TRBJ2-1; possibly TRBD2 for D (7 bases). The CDR3 extends over 15 amino acids. Trimming cost V 1 base and J 4 bases, with 11 bases left between them. Per the germline V gene, CDR1 is LNHDA and CDR2 is SQIVND (reference sequence). CDR3 nucleotides: TGTGCCAGTAGTATAGGCGGGGGCTGGTACAATGAGCAGTTCTTC. It encodes CASSIGGGWYNEQFF.

The chain recombines TRBV6-5 with TRBJ1-1, with D possibly being TRBD1 (5 bases). Trimming left V 6 bases short and J 0 bases short, with 11 bases between. The CDR3 has 14 residues. Germline V gene lookup returns CDR1 MNHEY and CDR2 SVGAGI. The CDR3: CASSSSTVNTEAFF. In DNA, the CDR3 is TGTGCCAGCAGCTCATCGACAGTGAACACTGAAGCTTTCTTT.

The chain uses TRBV7-2 and TRBJ2-5; tentative D call: TRBD1 (6 bases). The CDR3 spans 15 residues. CDR1 SGHTA and CDR2 FQGNSA come from the germline V gene. Deletions cut 4 bases from V and 4 bases from J, with 16 bases between. CDR3 DNA: TGTGCCAGCAGCTCAAATGGCAGGGGCTTAGAGACCCAGTACTTC. This encodes CASSSNGRGLETQYF.

This chain joins TRBV2 and TRBJ2-1; D is uncertain. CDR1 and CDR2 (germline): SNHLY, FYNNEI. The CDR3 has 13 amino acids. With 3 bases removed from V and 4 bases from J, the gap between germline ends came to 7 bases. CDR3 in amino acids: CASSDYPYNEQFF. DNA of the CDR3: TGTGCCAGCAGTGATTATCCGTACAATGAGCAGTTCTTC.

J is TRBJ2-1 and V is TRBV7-9; D might be TRBD2 (5 bases). Trimming removed 5 bases from V and 2 bases from J, with 10 bases in between. Germline CDR1 is SEHNR and CDR2 is FQNEAQ (reference sequence). The CDR3 contains 14 residues. The CDR3 spells CASSRTATYNEQFF. The CDR3 nucleotides read TGTGCCAGCAGCCGGACTGCAACCTACAATGAGCAGTTCTTC.

This clone was counted only a few times. V and J are TRBV29-1 and TRBJ2-1; 12 bases are shared with TRBD2. Germline V gene lookup returns CDR1 SQVTM and CDR2 ANQGSEA. The V gene end was trimmed by 5 bases and the J gene end by 0 bases; junction bases not matched to a gene: 11. The CDR3 loop spans 18 amino acids. As DNA, the CDR3 is TGCAGCGTTCCCCGGACTAGCGGGGCCCTAAGCTCCTACAATGAGCAGTTCTTC. Its protein is CSVPRTSGALSSYNEQFF.

The V and J genes are TRBV6-6 and TRBJ1-6; D may be TRBD1 (6 bases). There are 18 residues in the CDR3. CDR1 and CDR2 (germline): MNHNY, SVGAGI (reference sequence). Trimming shortened V by 5 bases and J by 7 bases, and 24 bases separated the two germline ends. As DNA, the CDR3 is TGTGCCAGCAGTCGTACTGACGGAGAGGGACACATCAATTCACCCCTCCACTTT. Translation gives CASSRTDGEGHINSPLHF.

This chain connects TRBV7-2 to TRBJ1-4, with 10 bases that match TRBD1. CDR1 is SGHTA, CDR2 FQGNSA, per germline. The CDR3 has 14 residues. J lost 6 bases, V lost 7 bases, and 5 bases had no gene match. The CDR3 nucleotides are TGTGCCAGCACCCCGGACAGGGGGGATGAAAAACTGTTTTTT. The encoded protein is CASTPDRGDEKLFF.

V and J are TRBV6-5 and TRBJ1-1; 10 nucleotides match TRBD1. The CDR3 loop spans 15 amino acids. The V segment lost 4 bases and the J segment 10 bases; nucleotides outside the gene matches: 12. Germline V gives CDR1 MNHEY, CDR2 SVGAGI. Here the CDR3 reads CASSSPGQGTERAFF. The CDR3 coding sequence is TGTGCCAGCAGTTCTCCGGGACAGGGGACGGAGAGAGCTTTCTTT.

The chain combines TRBV5-8 with TRBJ1-4; maybe TRBD1 (5 bases). CDR1 is SGHTS and CDR2 is YDEGEE in the germline V gene. Trimming removed 1 base from V and 4 bases from J, with 11 bases in between. The CDR3 loop spans 15 amino acids. CDR3 DNA sequence: TGTGCCAGCAGCTTGACAGGAGTACTTAATGAAAAACTGTTTTTT. Amino acid sequence: CASSLTGVLNEKLFF.

The V call is TRBV5-1, the J call TRBJ1-1; possibly TRBD1 for D (6 bases). The CDR3 is 13 residues long. Germline values: CDR1 SGHRS, CDR2 YFSETQ. With 4 bases removed from V and 1 base from J, the gap between germline ends came to 8 bases. The CDR3 DNA is TGCGCCAGCAGCCCAGGGGAGAACACTGAAGCTTTCTTT. It translates to CASSPGENTEAFF.

The chain uses TRBV6-6 and TRBJ2-6; D remains unclear. V lost 6 bases, J lost 2 bases, and 8 bases lay in between. The CDR3 is 14 residues long. Germline assignment: CDR1 MNHNY and CDR2 SVGAGI (reference sequence). For the CDR3, the DNA is TGTGCCAGCAGCTTGAGCGCTGGGGCCAACGTCCTGACTTTC. Translating gives CASSLSAGANVLTF.

The table lists this clone with a count of one. The chain employs TRBV3-1 (or the pseudogene TRBV3-2) and TRBJ2-7, with a tentative D call TRBD2 (6 bases). The CDR3 covers 15 residues. Looked up from germline, CDR1 is LGHDT and CDR2 is YNNKEL (reference sequence). Trimming stripped 1 base from V and 4 bases from J, with 14 bases between. This CDR3 is CASSQVGGLGYEQYF. CDR3 bases: TGTGCCAGCAGCCAAGTGGGGGGTTTAGGGTACGAGCAGTACTTC.

The rearrangement joins TRBV5-4 to TRBJ2-6; 9 bases are a match to TRBD1. V was pared by 6 bases and J by 1 base, with 5 bases of the junction left unmatched. This CDR3 is 16 amino acids long. Germline V lookup: CDR1 SGHNT, CDR2 YYREEE (reference sequence). The CDR3 is CASNPGTGSGANVLTF. DNA for the CDR3: TGTGCCAGCAACCCGGGGACAGGGTCTGGGGCCAACGTCCTGACTTTC.

This clone was recorded only once. The CDR3 here is CASSLVANTEAFF. In DNA form, the CDR3 reads TGTGCCAGCAGTTTAGTAGCGAACACTGAAGCTTTCTTT. V is TRBV12-3 or TRBV12-4 and J is TRBJ1-1; no firm D call. There are 13 residues in the CDR3. V gave up 1 base and J gave up 1 base, with 4 bases separating them.

The chain links TRBV6-4 to TRBJ2-2; D gene unclear. The length of the CDR3 is 13 residues. Germline V gives CDR1 MRHNA, CDR2 SNTAGT. V shed 8 bases and J shed 4 bases, with 11 bases lying between them. The CDR3 nucleotides are TGTGCCAGCCAAGACACCTTCACCGGGGAGCTGTTTTTT. It codes for CASQDTFTGELFF.

J is TRBJ2-3 and V is TRBV11-1, with 8 bases aligning to TRBD1. The length of the CDR3 is 16 residues. After removal of 1 base from V and 6 bases from J, the junction contained 9 bases not matched to a gene. CDR1 is SGHAT and CDR2 is FQDESV in the germline V gene (reference sequence). Here the CDR3 DNA reads TGTGCCAGCAGCTTAGTGGCAGGGGGCCGCGTGGATACGCAGTATTTT. Its protein product is CASSLVAGGRVDTQYF.